The rows below give T cell receptor beta chains drawn from one sample of a study of neurological immune-mediated disorders. One entry per CDR3 protein results from TCRdb running MiXCR on the 5' RACE reads. The table lists 45,000 to 60,000 distinct CDR3 sequences, about 12% of them singletons. The material sequenced was PBMCs. These receptors were collected from a male donor with HTLV-1-associated myelopathy (HAM/TSP). Each CDR3 is given with its conserved first and last residue. A D gene is named only where the DNA matches it firmly. Size tells how often a clone was seen (once, few, many) or the class of an expanded clone, and some rows leave it out.

>many|TRBJ2-5|TRBV7-2|.
TGTGCCAGCAGCTTAAGTGGACCGCGGCGGGAGACCCAGTACTTC
CASSLSGPRRETQYF
>many|TRBJ2-7|TRBV7-2|.
TGTGCCAGCAGCCTCGACGGAGGGCAGTACTTC
CASSLDGGQYF
>many|TRBJ1-1|TRBV28|.
TGTGCCAGCTCCCCACGGGGCAGGCTTAACACTGAAGCTTTCTTT
CASSPRGRLNTEAFF
>many|TRBJ2-2|TRBV5-1|.
TGCGCCAGCAGCTTAGGGGGAAGGAGCACCGGGGAGCTGTTTTTT
CASSLGGRSTGELFF
>once|TRBJ1-3|TRBV28|.
TGTGCCAGCACGCAGGCACAGGGAACATTATCTGGAAACACCATATATTTT
CASTQAQGTLSGNTIYF
>many|TRBJ1-2|TRBV6-6|.
TGTGCCAGCAGTTGGAGACGGTCCCCTAACTATGGCTACACCTTC
CASSWRRSPNYGYTF
>many|TRBJ2-5|TRBV5-1|.
TGCGCCAGCAGCTTACAAGAGACCCAGTACTTC
CASSLQETQYF
>many|TRBJ2-5|TRBV7-9|.
TGTGCCAGCACCCGCGACCAAGAGACCCAGTACTTC
CASTRDQETQYF
>.|TRBJ1-5|TRBV12-3/TRBV12-4|TRBD1
TGTGCCAGCAGCTATACCGGGACAGGGGGCGCGGGTCAGCCCCAGCATTTT
CASSYTGTGGAGQPQHF
>many|TRBJ2-7|TRBV5-1|.
TGCGCCAGCAGCTTGGGCAGTGGCGAGCAGTACTTC
CASSLGSGEQYF
>many|TRBJ1-2|TRBV11-3|.
TGTGCCAGCAGCTTAGGACAGGATGGCTACACCTTC
CASSLGQDGYTF
>many|TRBJ2-7|TRBV28|TRBD1
TGTGCCAGCACCAGCAAGGGACAGATGAGCTCCTACGAGCAGTACTTC
CASTSKGQMSSYEQYF
>few|TRBJ2-7|TRBV6-2/TRBV6-3|.
TGTGCCAGCAGTTACTCGAATTCCGTATACGAGCAGTACTTC
CASSYSNSVYEQYF
>many|TRBJ1-3|TRBV20-1|TRBD1
TGCAGTGCTCTAAGGACGGCAGGGGGCCTCTCTGGAAACACCATATATTTT
CSALRTAGGLSGNTIYF
>.|TRBJ2-1|TRBV7-9|TRBD1
TGTGCCAGCAGCAAGGGACAGATCAATGAGCAGTTCTTC
CASSKGQINEQFF
>many|TRBJ1-2|TRBV15|.
TGTGCCACCAGCAGCAAAGGGTATGGCTACACCTTC
CATSSKGYGYTF
>many|TRBJ2-7|TRBV15|.
TGTGCCACCAGCAGCGAACACATCTACGAGCAGTACTTC
CATSSEHIYEQYF
>many|TRBJ1-1|TRBV7-2|.
TGTGCCAGCAGCTTAGATCCGAACACTGAAGCTTTCTTT
CASSLDPNTEAFF
>many|TRBJ2-5|TRBV5-4|.
TGTGCCAGCATCGACACCTCGGGGAGCCGGGGGGAGACCCAGTACTTC
CASIDTSGSRGETQYF
>medium-sized|TRBJ1-2|TRBV29-1|TRBD1
TGCAGCGTGATATCAGGGGGAAGGGGTGAAGGCTACACCTTC
CSVISGGRGEGYTF
>many|TRBJ1-6|TRBV6-1|.
TGTGCCAGCAGTGAAGTTAGGGGGAGGAATTCACCCCTCCACTTT
CASSEVRGRNSPLHF
>many|TRBJ1-1|TRBV7-9|TRBD1
TGTGCCAGCAGCGACACAGGGGGCGCAAGGAACACTGAAGCTTTCTTT
CASSDTGGARNTEAFF
>.|TRBJ1-5|TRBV28|.
TGTGCCATCAGCTTGGGTGGGGAGAGTCAGCCCCAGCATTTT
CAISLGGESQPQHF
>many|TRBJ1-5|TRBV6-1|.
TGTGCCAGCAGTGAAGCAAGGAGGAATAGCAATCAGCCCCAGCATTTT
CASSEARRNSNQPQHF
>many|TRBJ2-7|TRBV20-1|.
TGCAGTGCTAGAGGCCTCTCCTACGAGCAGTACTTC
CSARGLSYEQYF
>many|TRBJ2-7|TRBV5-1|.
TGCGCCAGCAGCTTGGACAGCCTTGGTCTAGACTTC
CASSLDSLGLDF
>many|TRBJ1-4|TRBV5-1|TRBD1
TGCGCCAGCAGCATCTCGGGACAGGGGAATGAAAAACTGTTTTTT
CASSISGQGNEKLFF
>many|TRBJ1-5|TRBV25-1|TRBD1
TGTGCCAGCAGTCCGACAGGGCCGGGTCAGCCCCAGCATTTT
CASSPTGPGQPQHF
>many|TRBJ2-1|TRBV20-1|.
TGCAGTGCTAGAACGGCAGGGTACAATGAGCAGTTCTTC
CSARTAGYNEQFF
>.|TRBJ2-5|TRBV6-2/TRBV6-3|.
TGTGCCAGCAGACACCGAGAATTGGTGGAGACCCAGTACTTC
CASRHRELVETQYF
>many|TRBJ1-2|TRBV10-3|.
TGTGCCACGAAATGGGGAGACTATGGCTACACCTTC
CATKWGDYGYTF
>many|TRBJ2-2|TRBV20-1|TRBD2
TGCAGTGCAAAGCGGGGGGGGAACACCGGGGAGCTGTTTTTT
CSAKRGGNTGELFF
>many|TRBJ2-7|TRBV5-1|.
TGCGCCAGCAGCTTGGAGCGAGCCTACGAGCAGTACTTC
CASSLERAYEQYF
>many|TRBJ2-5|TRBV5-1|.
TGCGCCAGCAGCACGGGGGCAGGGGTCGAAGAGACCCAGTACTTC
CASSTGAGVEETQYF
>many|TRBJ2-7|TRBV15|.
TGTGCCACCAGCAGAGATAGGGTGTCCTACGAGCAGTACTTC
CATSRDRVSYEQYF
>.|TRBJ2-5|TRBV7-2|TRBD2
TGTGCCAGCAGCCCGCGTCAGCGGGGGCAAGAGACCCAGTACTTC
CASSPRQRGQETQYF
>many|TRBJ1-2|TRBV7-2|TRBD1
TGTGCCAGCAGCCAGACAGGGGGAATCTATGGCTACACCTTC
CASSQTGGIYGYTF
>many|TRBJ1-1|TRBV7-9|TRBD1
TGTGCCAGCAGCTTAGAGGCAGGGGGAATCGCTGAAGCTTTCTTT
CASSLEAGGIAEAFF
>.|TRBJ2-5|TRBV4-2|.
TGTGCCAGCAGCCAAGATCGGCAGTCACAAGAGACCCAGTACTTC
CASSQDRQSQETQYF
>many|TRBJ2-2|TRBV28|TRBD2
TGTGCCAGCAGACCCGCGGGGGGTCTTACCGGGGAGCTGTTTTTT
CASRPAGGLTGELFF
>many|TRBJ1-1|TRBV5-1|.
TGCGCCAGCAGCTTGGTGGGCCTGAACACTGAAGCTTTCTTT
CASSLVGLNTEAFF
>many|TRBJ2-2|TRBV20-1|.
TGCAGTGCTGCCCGAAGGGGGTCGGGCACCGGGGAGCTGTTTTTT
CSAARRGSGTGELFF
>many|TRBJ1-1|TRBV7-9|TRBD1
TGTGCCAGCAGCGCGCAACAGGGGATGAACACTGAAGCTTTCTTT
CASSAQQGMNTEAFF
>many|TRBJ1-5|TRBV12-3/TRBV12-4|.
TGTGCCAGCAGTCTTGACAGTTTCAATCAGCCCCAGCATTTT
CASSLDSFNQPQHF